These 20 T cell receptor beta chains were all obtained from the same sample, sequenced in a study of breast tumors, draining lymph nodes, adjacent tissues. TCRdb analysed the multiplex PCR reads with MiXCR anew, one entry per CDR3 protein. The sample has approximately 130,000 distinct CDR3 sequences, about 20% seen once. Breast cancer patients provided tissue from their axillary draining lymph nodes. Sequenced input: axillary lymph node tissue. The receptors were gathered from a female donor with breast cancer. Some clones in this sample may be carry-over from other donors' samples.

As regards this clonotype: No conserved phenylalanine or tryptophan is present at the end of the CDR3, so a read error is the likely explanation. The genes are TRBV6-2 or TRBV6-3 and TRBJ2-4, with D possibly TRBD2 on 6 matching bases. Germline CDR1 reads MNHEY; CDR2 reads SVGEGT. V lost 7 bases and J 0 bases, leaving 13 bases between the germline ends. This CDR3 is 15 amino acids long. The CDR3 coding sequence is TGTGCCAGCACTCCCCAGGGACTAGCCAAAAACATTCAGTACCTC. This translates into CASTPQGLAKNIQYL.

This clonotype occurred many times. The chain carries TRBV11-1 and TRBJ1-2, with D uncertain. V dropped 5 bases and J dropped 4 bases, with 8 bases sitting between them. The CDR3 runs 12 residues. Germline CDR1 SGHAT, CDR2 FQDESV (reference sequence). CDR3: CASSADGYGYTF. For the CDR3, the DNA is TGTGCCAGCAGCGCGGACGGCTATGGCTACACCTTC.

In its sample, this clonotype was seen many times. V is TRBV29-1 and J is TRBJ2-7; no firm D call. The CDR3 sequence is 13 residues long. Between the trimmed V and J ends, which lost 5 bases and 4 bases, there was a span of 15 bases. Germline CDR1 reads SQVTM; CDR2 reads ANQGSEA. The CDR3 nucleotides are TGCAGCGTTCGAGCAGGAGAAAGATACGAGCAGTACTTC. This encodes CSVRAGERYEQYF.

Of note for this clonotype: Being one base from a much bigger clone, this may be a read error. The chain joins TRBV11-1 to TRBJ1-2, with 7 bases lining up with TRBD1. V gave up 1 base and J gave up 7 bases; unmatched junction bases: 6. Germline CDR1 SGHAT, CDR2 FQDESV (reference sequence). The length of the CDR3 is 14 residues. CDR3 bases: TGTGCCAGCAGCTTAGAGGGGACAGCCTGTGGCTACACCTTC. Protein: CASSLEGTACGYTF.

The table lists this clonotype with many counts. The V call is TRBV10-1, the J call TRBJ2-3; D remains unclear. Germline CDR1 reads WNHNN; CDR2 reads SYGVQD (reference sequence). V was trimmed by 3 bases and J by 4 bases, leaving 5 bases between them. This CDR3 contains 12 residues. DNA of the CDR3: TGCGCCAGCAGTGAATCCCCAGATACGCAGTATTTT. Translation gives CASSESPDTQYF.

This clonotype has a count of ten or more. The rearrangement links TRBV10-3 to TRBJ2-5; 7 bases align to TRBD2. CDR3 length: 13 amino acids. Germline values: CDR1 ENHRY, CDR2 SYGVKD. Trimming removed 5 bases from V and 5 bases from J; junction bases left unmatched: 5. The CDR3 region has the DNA TGTGCCATCAGTACGGGACTAACGGAGACCCAGTACTTC. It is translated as CAISTGLTETQYF.

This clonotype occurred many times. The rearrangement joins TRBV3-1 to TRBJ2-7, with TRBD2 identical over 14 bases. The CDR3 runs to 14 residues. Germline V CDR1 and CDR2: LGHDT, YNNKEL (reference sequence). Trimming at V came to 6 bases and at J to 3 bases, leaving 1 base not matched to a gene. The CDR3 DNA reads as TGTGCCAGCAGGGGGACTAGCGGGGGCTACGAGCAGTACTTC. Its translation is CASRGTSGGYEQYF.

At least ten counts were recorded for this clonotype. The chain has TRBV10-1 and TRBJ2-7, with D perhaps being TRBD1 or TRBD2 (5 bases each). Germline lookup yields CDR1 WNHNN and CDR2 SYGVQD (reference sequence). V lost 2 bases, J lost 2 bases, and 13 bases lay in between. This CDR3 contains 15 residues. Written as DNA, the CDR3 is TGCGCCAGCAGTGAGGCACTAGGGGCTACCTACGAGCAGTACTTC. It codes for CASSEALGATYEQYF.

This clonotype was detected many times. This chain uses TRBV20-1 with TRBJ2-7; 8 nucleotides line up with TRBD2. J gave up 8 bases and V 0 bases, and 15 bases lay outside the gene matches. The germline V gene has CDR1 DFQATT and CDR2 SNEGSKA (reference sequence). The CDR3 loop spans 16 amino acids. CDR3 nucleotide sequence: TGCAGTGCTAGAGATCGGGAGCGGGAGTCAAGTTTTAAGCAGTACTTC. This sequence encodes CSARDRERESSFKQYF.

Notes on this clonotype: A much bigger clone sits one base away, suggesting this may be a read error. The DNA for the CDR3 is TGTGCCAGCAGCCAAGCCGGGGCAGGGTTCCACGAGCAGTACTTC. Translating gives CASSQAGAGFHEQYF. The genes are TRBV3-1 and TRBJ2-7, with D tentatively TRBD1 or TRBD2 (5 bases each). Per the germline V gene, CDR1 is LGHDT and CDR2 is YNNKEL (reference sequence). CDR3 size: 15 residues. V lost 1 base and J lost 5, with 15 bases in between.

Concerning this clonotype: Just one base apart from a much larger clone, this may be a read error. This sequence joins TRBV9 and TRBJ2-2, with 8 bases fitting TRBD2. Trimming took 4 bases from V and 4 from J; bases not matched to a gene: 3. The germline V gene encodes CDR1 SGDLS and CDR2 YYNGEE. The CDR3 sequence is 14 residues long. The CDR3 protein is CASSLGLATGELFF. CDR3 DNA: TGTGCCAGCAGCCTAGGACTAGCCACCGGGGAGCTGTTTTTT.

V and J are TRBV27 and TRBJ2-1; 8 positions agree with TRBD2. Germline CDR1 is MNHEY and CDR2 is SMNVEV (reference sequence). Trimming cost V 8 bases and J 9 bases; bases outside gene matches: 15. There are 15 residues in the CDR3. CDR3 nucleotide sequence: TGTGCCAGCCGTCCCCAGGCGGGAGGAGGGGGTGAGCAGTTCTTC. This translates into CASRPQAGGGGEQFF.

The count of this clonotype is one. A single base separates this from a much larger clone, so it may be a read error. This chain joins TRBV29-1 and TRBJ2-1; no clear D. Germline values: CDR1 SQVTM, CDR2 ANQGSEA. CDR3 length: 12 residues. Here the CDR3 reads CGVDGVANEQFF. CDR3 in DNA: TGCGGCGTTGATGGGGTCGCGAATGAGCAGTTCTTC.

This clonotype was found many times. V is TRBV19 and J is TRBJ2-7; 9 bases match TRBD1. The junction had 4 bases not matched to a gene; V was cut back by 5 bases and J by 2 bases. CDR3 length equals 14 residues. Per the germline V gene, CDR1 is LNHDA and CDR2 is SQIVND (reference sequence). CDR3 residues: CASSVGQGTYEQYF. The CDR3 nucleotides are TGTGCCAGTAGTGTCGGACAGGGGACCTACGAGCAGTACTTC.

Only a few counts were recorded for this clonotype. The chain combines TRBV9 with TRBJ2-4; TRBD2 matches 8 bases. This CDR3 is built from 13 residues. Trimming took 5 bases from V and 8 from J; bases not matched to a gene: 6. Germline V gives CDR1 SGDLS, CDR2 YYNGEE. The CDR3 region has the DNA TGTGCCAGCAGTAGCGGGGTGGGGGACATTCAGTACTTC. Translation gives CASSSGVGDIQYF.

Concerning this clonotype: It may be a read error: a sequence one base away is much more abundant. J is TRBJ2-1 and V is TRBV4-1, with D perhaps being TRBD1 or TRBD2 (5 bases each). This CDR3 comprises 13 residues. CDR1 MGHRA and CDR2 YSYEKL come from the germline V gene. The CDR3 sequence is CASSLGVRTTQLF. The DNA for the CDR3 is TGCGCCAGCAGCCTGGGGGTTCGGACCACCCAGCTCTTC.

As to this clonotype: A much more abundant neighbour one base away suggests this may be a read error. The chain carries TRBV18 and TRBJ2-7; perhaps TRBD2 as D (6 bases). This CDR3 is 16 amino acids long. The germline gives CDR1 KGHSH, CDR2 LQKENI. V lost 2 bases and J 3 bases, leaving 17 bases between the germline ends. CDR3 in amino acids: CASSPRRVAAVYEQYF. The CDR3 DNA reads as TGTGCCAGCTCACCAAGACGGGTAGCGGCAGTCTACGAGCAGTACTTC.

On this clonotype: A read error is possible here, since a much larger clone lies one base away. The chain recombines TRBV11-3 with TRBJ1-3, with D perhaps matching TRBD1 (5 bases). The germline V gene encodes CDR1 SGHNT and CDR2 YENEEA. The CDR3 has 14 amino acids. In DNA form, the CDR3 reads TGTGCCAGCAGCCCGGGGGACTCTGGAAGCACCATATATTTT. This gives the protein CASSPGDSGSTIYF.

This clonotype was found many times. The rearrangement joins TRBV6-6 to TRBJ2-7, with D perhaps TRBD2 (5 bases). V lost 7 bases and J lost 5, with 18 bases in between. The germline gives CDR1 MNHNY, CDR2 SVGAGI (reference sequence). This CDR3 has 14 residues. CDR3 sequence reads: CASTPRPLRDEQYF. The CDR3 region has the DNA TGTGCCAGCACCCCCCGACCCCTGAGGGACGAGCAGTACTTC.

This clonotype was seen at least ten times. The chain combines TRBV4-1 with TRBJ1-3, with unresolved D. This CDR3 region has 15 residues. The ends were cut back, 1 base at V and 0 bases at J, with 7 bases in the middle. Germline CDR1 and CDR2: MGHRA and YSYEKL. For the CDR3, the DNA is TGCGCCAGCAGCCAAGTGGCCATCTCTGGAAACACCATATATTTT. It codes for CASSQVAISGNTIYF.